A single sample is the source of the 14 T cell receptor beta chains below, sequenced in a study of blood T cell repertoires in COVID-19. Profiling relied on immunoSEQ multiplex PCR, and the TCRdb table lists in-frame clones only, not all of them. Of about 97,000 clones in the sample, just under 90% were seen once. The material sequenced was peripheral blood. These receptors were obtained from a human donor in a cohort sampled during active COVID-19.

The chain employs TRBV6-2 or TRBV6-3 and TRBJ1-6; 9 nucleotides align to TRBD1. CDR1 is MNHEY, CDR2 SVGEGT, per germline. V shed 2 bases and J 11 bases; nucleotides not matched to a gene: 13. The CDR3 spans 17 residues. CDR3 amino acids: CASSYDVGGQGDPPLHF. CDR3 DNA sequence: TGTGCCAGCAGTTACGACGTCGGGGGACAGGGAGATCCACCCCTCCACTTT.

The chain uses TRBV4-2 and TRBJ1-1; possibly TRBD1 for D (5 bases). CDR1 is LGHNA and CDR2 is YNFKEQ in the germline V gene. This CDR3 spans 15 amino acids. V lost 0 bases and J lost 6, with 14 bases in between. The CDR3 DNA follows: TGTGCCAGCAGCCAAGACGGGGAGGGAGGGGCTGAAGCTTTCTTT. Translation: CASSQDGEGGAEAFF.

This clone was recorded a few times. The chain couples TRBV7-2 to TRBJ2-7, with TRBD1 matching over 10 bases. CDR1 and CDR2 (germline): SGHTA, FQGNSA. The J segment lost 5 bases and the V segment lost 5 bases, leaving 12 bases of the junction unmatched. This CDR3 comprises 16 residues. CDR3 sequence (DNA): TGTGCCAGCAGCCCCCGGGACAGGGGATTGAGGCACGAGCAGTACTTC. It specifies CASSPRDRGLRHEQYF.

This clone was detected only a few times. The J gene is TRBJ1-2, the V gene TRBV27, with TRBD1 identical over 11 bases. The germline V gene encodes CDR1 MNHEY and CDR2 SMNVEV (reference sequence). This CDR3 comprises 13 residues. J lost 7 bases, V lost 8 bases, and 6 bases had no gene match. CDR3 amino acids: CASFGQGASGYTF. The CDR3 DNA reads TGTGCCAGCTTCGGACAGGGGGCTTCTGGCTACACCTTC.

The CDR3 region is CASSYPDIGLYNEQFF. The CDR3 DNA is TGTGCCAGCAGTTACCCAGACATTGGGCTCTACAATGAGCAGTTCTTC. The rearrangement links TRBV6-6 to TRBJ2-1; D uncertain. V lost 2 bases, J lost 3 bases, and 14 bases lay in between. This CDR3 is built from 16 residues. The V gene's germline CDR1 is MNHNY and CDR2 SVGAGI (reference sequence).

Here the CDR3 reads CSGYRETQYF. DNA for the CDR3: TGCAGTGGTTACAGGGAGACCCAGTACTTC. The chain couples TRBV20-1 to TRBJ2-5; possible D gene TRBD1, 5 bases. V dropped 7 bases and J dropped 5 bases, with 8 bases sitting between them. Looked up from germline, CDR1 is DFQATT and CDR2 is SNEGSKA (reference sequence). The CDR3 has 10 amino acids.

This clone was observed a handful of times. The genes are TRBV19 and TRBJ1-5; D is perhaps TRBD1 (6 bases). The CDR3 consists of 15 residues. V lost 2 bases, J lost 4 bases, and 12 bases lay in between. Germline loops: CDR1 LNHDA, CDR2 SQIVND (reference sequence). The CDR3 region is CASSISRGRNQPQHF. The CDR3 nucleotides are TGTGCCAGTAGTATATCCAGGGGCCGGAATCAGCCCCAGCATTTT. Based on the CDR3 plus reference TRBV19 and TRBJ1-5, the full variable domain is DGGITQSPKYLFRKEGQNVTLSCEQNLNHDAMYWYRQDPGQGLRLIYYSQIVNDFQKGDIAEGYSVSREKKESFPLTVTSAQKNPTAFYLCASSISRGRNQPQHFGDGTRLSIL.

The chain couples TRBV6-2 or TRBV6-3 to TRBJ2-1; possibly TRBD1 for D (5 bases). The CDR3 is 16 residues long. Trimming shortened V by 2 bases and J by 3 bases, and 14 bases separated the two germline ends. The V gene's germline CDR1 is MNHEY and CDR2 SVGEGT. CDR3 in DNA: TGTGCCAGCAGTTACCTCAGGGCGGTCTACTACAATGAGCAGTTCTTC. Amino acid sequence: CASSYLRAVYYNEQFF.

The chain employs TRBV19 and TRBJ2-3; 9 bases align to TRBD2. The CDR3 extends over 15 amino acids. Germline lookup yields CDR1 LNHDA and CDR2 SQIVND (reference sequence). V lost 3 bases and J lost 2; bases outside the gene matches: 3. The chain's CDR3 is CASSMGLADTDTQYF. CDR3 nucleotide sequence: TGTGCCAGTAGTATGGGACTAGCAGACACAGATACGCAGTATTTT.

The V and J genes are TRBV5-6 and TRBJ1-2; tentative D call: TRBD1 (6 bases). The CDR3 loop spans 16 amino acids. Per the germline V gene, CDR1 is SGHDT and CDR2 is YYEEEE. V lost 4 bases and J 0 bases, leaving 16 bases between the germline ends. This CDR3 is CASSPGWGQTNYGYTF. The CDR3, as DNA: TGTGCCAGCAGCCCCGGATGGGGGCAGACTAACTATGGCTACACCTTC.

V usage is TRBV10-3 and J usage is TRBJ2-7; 8 bases agree with TRBD1. This CDR3 spans 14 amino acids. The germline V gene has CDR1 ENHRY and CDR2 SYGVKD. Unmatched junction bases numbered 1, after V lost 3 bases and J lost 0 bases. The CDR3 DNA sequence: TGTGCCATCAGTGATGGGACAGGCTCCTACGAGCAGTACTTC. It yields the protein CAISDGTGSYEQYF.

The genes are TRBV27 and TRBJ1-5; 7 bases line up with TRBD1. Germline V CDR1 and CDR2: MNHEY, SMNVEV (reference sequence). The CDR3 covers 16 residues. Trimming removed 5 bases from V and 5 bases from J; junction bases left unmatched: 12. CDR3 nucleotide sequence: TGTGCCAGCAGTCCTAGCGTGGACAGGAGAGATCAGCCCCAGCATTTT. Translated, it gives CASSPSVDRRDQPQHF.

The chain combines TRBV3-1 (or the pseudogene TRBV3-2) with TRBJ2-7; D uncertain. Germline V gene data show CDR1 as LGHDT and CDR2 as YNNKEL (reference sequence). The CDR3 has 14 amino acids. V lost 5 bases and J 0 bases, leaving 11 bases between the germline ends. CDR3: CASSFRVPSYEQYF. CDR3 sequence (DNA): TGTGCCAGCAGCTTCCGGGTCCCCTCCTACGAGCAGTACTTC.

V is TRBV18 and J is TRBJ2-7; 10 nucleotides align to TRBD1. J was trimmed by 4 bases and V by 4 bases; bases with no gene match: 7. From germline, CDR1 is KGHSH and CDR2 LQKENI. This CDR3 comprises 15 residues. CDR3 sequence (DNA): TGTGCCAGCTCACACCGACAGGGGGCGAGTTACGAGCAGTACTTC. Residues: CASSHRQGASYEQYF.